This paragraph reports one T cell receptor (beta chain). Trimming left V 5 bases short and J 6 bases short, with 11 bases between. The CDR3 contains 13 residues. CDR1 and CDR2 from the germline V gene are SGHAT and FQNNGV. This sample was taken from a study of shared clonotypes between healthy human individuals. Assay used: immunoSEQ multiplex PCR; TCRdb lists only in-frame clones, some missing. The table lists over a million clones, around 98.5% of them singletons. The chain employs TRBV11-2 and TRBJ1-5; possibly TRBD1 for D (6 bases). Input material: naive CD4+ T cells sorted from blood. Subset noted: CD45RA+ positively selected. This TCR derives from a young man in good health. The CDR3 nucleotides read TGTGCCAGCAGCACGGGACAAATTCAGCCCCAGCATTTT. The encoded protein is CASSTGQIQPQHF. The entire variable domain, with the rest obtained from reference TRBV11-2 and TRBJ1-5, is as follows: EAGVAQSPRYKIIEKRQSVAFWCNPISGHATLYWYQQILGQGPKLLIQFQNNGVVDDSQLPKDRFSAERLKGVDSTLKIQPAKLEDSAVYLCASSTGQIQPQHFGDGTRLSIL.